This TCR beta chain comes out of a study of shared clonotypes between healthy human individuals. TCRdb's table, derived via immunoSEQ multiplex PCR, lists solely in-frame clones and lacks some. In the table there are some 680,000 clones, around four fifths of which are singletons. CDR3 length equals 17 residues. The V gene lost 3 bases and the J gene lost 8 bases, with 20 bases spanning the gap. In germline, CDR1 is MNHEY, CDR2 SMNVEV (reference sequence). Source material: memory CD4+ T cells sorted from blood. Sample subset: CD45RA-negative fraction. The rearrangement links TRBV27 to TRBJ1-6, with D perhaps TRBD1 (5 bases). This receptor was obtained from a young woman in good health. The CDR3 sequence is CASSFRVDSPTDSPLHF. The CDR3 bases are TGTGCCAGCAGTTTTCGGGTCGACAGTCCTACGGATTCACCCCTCCACTTT.